This is a list of T cell receptor beta chains from one sample in a study of T cells in Graves' hyperthyroidism and ophthalmopathy. MiXCR, applied by TCRdb to the multiplex PCR reads, yields one record per CDR3 protein. The profile covers 600,000 or so distinct CDR3 sequences, with about 14% appearing a single time and roughly 7% taken by the ten largest. Specimen: blood. Receptors were obtained from a woman aged 18-29 years with Graves' ophthalmopathy. Each CDR3 is given with its conserved first and last residue. D genes are given only for firm matches. Clone size appears in some rows only: once, few, many, or a class for an expanded clone.

TRBV28,NA,NA,12,TRBJ1-2,TGTGCCAGCAATTCAGCAGGGTTCGGCTACACCTTC,CASNSAGFGYTF
TRBV2,TRBD2,many,14,TRBJ2-5,TGTGCCAGCAACCGACTAGCGGGAGGGGAGACCCAGTACTTC,CASNRLAGGETQYF
TRBV20-1,TRBD2,many,15,TRBJ2-7,TGCAGTGCTAGCCCCCGGACTAGCGTAACCTACGAGCAGTACTTC,CSASPRTSVTYEQYF
TRBV6-1,TRBD2,NA,18,TRBJ2-7,TGTGCCAGCAAGCCCCGGCCCGGACTAGCGGGAAGGTTCAGAGAGCAGTACTTC,CASKPRPGLAGRFREQYF
TRBV28,NA,NA,13,TRBJ2-1,TGTGCCAGCAGTTTAAAGACAGTGGCTGAGCAGTTCTTC,CASSLKTVAEQFF
TRBV24-1,TRBD1,many,16,TRBJ2-3,TGTGCCACCAGTGATCCCTCAGGGGGTAAAACAGATACGCAGTATTTT,CATSDPSGGKTDTQYF
TRBV11-1,NA,NA,14,TRBJ2-5,TGTGCCAGCAGCGCAGGGACTGTCGGGGAGACCCAGTACTTC,CASSAGTVGETQYF
TRBV6-2/TRBV6-3,TRBD1,NA,16,TRBJ2-2,TGTGCCAGCAGTTTGACAGGGGGCCCGAACACCGGGGAGCTGTTTTTT,CASSLTGGPNTGELFF
TRBV20-1,TRBD1,many,12,TRBJ1-1,TGCAGTGCTTTGGACAGGGGGCCTGAAGCTTTCTTT,CSALDRGPEAFF
TRBV30,TRBD1,many,15,TRBJ2-3,TGTGCCTGGAGTGTACCAGGGGGCAGCCGGCAATCGCAGTATTTT,CAWSVPGGSRQSQYF
TRBV12-3/TRBV12-4,NA,many,14,TRBJ2-1,TGTGCCAGCAGCCGTGGACTACTCTACAATGAGCAGTTCTTC,CASSRGLLYNEQFF
TRBV6-1,TRBD2,many,15,TRBJ2-1,TGTGCCAGCAGTACGACTAGCGGGAGTAAGGGTGAGCAGTTCTTC,CASSTTSGSKGEQFF
TRBV2,TRBD1,many,14,TRBJ1-1,TGTGCCACCGAGGGGGACAGCGCGAACACTGAAGCTTTCTTT,CATEGDSANTEAFF
TRBV7-2,TRBD1,NA,16,TRBJ2-7,TGTGCCAGCAGCCGCGGACAGGGGGGTATCTTGGTCGAGCAGTACTTC,CASSRGQGGILVEQYF
TRBV27,TRBD1,NA,13,TRBJ2-5,TGTGCCAGCAGGGCTCCCGGGACAGACGGTCAGTACTTC,CASRAPGTDGQYF
TRBV18,NA,many,15,TRBJ2-7,TGTGCCAGCTCACCGGCACAGGCGGTCTCCTACGAGCAGTACTTC,CASSPAQAVSYEQYF
TRBV6-2/TRBV6-3,TRBD2,many,17,TRBJ2-7,TGTGCCAGCAGTTACTCATTCTTGGGACTAGAGGGGGACGAGCAGTACTTC,CASSYSFLGLEGDEQYF
TRBV14,NA,NA,14,TRBJ2-7,TGTGCCAGTAGTGGCCAAGGACAGCCCTACGAGCAGTACTTC,CASSGQGQPYEQYF
TRBV3-1,NA,many,14,TRBJ1-2,TGTGCCAGCAGTCCGAGGCGACAGGACTATGGCTACACCTTC,CASSPRRQDYGYTF
TRBV19,NA,few,16,TRBJ1-2,TGTGCCAGTAGTATTTGGCAGGATCTGAGCACTTATGGCTACACCTTC,CASSIWQDLSTYGYTF
TRBV12-3/TRBV12-4,NA,many,15,TRBJ2-7,TGTGCCAGCAGTGACACCGGGACGGGGACCTACGAGCAGTACTTC,CASSDTGTGTYEQYF
TRBV4-1,NA,NA,18,TRBJ1-2,TGCGCCAGCAGCCAAGACTGGGGAACGGACAGTCCTAACTATGGCTACACCTTC,CASSQDWGTDSPNYGYTF
TRBV24-1,TRBD2,NA,19,TRBJ2-3,TGTGCCACCAGTGATTTGGCTAGCGGGAGGGCCTCAGGAACAGATACGCAGTATTTT,CATSDLASGRASGTDTQYF
TRBV9,TRBD2,NA,18,TRBJ2-1,TGTGCCAGCAGCGTAGCTCTTTTGGGACTAGCGGCCTACAATGAGCAGTTCTTC,CASSVALLGLAAYNEQFF
TRBV19,TRBD2,once,15,TRBJ2-1,TGTGCCAGTATTAAGACAGCGGGGACCTACAATGAGCAGTTCTTC,CASIKTAGTYNEQFF
TRBV19,TRBD1,few,15,TRBJ2-5,TGTGCCAGTACCGTGACAGGGTCCAGATTAGAGACCCAGTACTTC,CASTVTGSRLETQYF
TRBV6-2/TRBV6-3,TRBD2,NA,16,TRBJ2-1,TGCGCCAGCAGCCAAAAATCGACTAGCCTTTACAATGAGCAGTTCTTC,CASSQKSTSLYNEQFF
TRBV7-2,NA,many,14,TRBJ1-2,TGTGCCAGCAGCTTAGAACAGAGTAACTATGGCTACACCTTC,CASSLEQSNYGYTF
TRBV11-1,TRBD2,many,16,TRBJ2-1,TGTGCCAGCAGCTTATGGGGCGGGAGGGATTACAATGAGCAGTTCTTC,CASSLWGGRDYNEQFF
TRBV12-3/TRBV12-4,TRBD1,many,14,TRBJ1-5,TGTGCCAGCAGTACGACAGGGGGGGATCAGCCCCAGCATTTT,CASSTTGGDQPQHF
TRBV7-3,TRBD2,many,17,TRBJ2-1,TGTGCCAGCAGCTTAACATGGAGCGGGAGGGCCGGGCATGAGCAGTTCTTC,CASSLTWSGRAGHEQFF
TRBV29-1,NA,many,14,TRBJ2-3,TGCAGCGTTGGGGGAGTAATGGGCACAGATACGCAGTATTTT,CSVGGVMGTDTQYF
TRBV5-1,TRBD1,NA,14,TRBJ2-3,TGTGCCACCCGCCCGACAGGGAGCACAGATACGCAGTATTTT,CATRPTGSTDTQYF
TRBV7-2,TRBD1,NA,15,TRBJ2-7,TGTGCCAGCAGCAACGGACAGGGTGCTACCTACGAGCAGTACTTC,CASSNGQGATYEQYF
TRBV3-1,TRBD2,many,16,TRBJ2-5,TGTGCCAGCAGCCGGGGACTAGCGGGGATTGGAGAGACCCAGTACTTC,CASSRGLAGIGETQYF
TRBV7-8,NA,NA,14,TRBJ2-3,TGCGCCAGCAGCCAAGAATTGTGGCTAGATACGCAGTATTTT,CASSQELWLDTQYF
TRBV6-1,NA,many,15,TRBJ2-3,TGTGCCAGCAGTGAAGAAGGTAGCGGTTTTACTGGGCAGTATTTT,CASSEEGSGFTGQYF
TRBV27,NA,NA,12,TRBJ2-7,TGTGCCTGTGGCAGGGGGGCCTACGAGCAGTACTTC,CACGRGAYEQYF
TRBV6-1,TRBD1,few,18,TRBJ1-5,TGTGCCAGCACTCGACAAACAGGGGGCGCTGGGCTTGGTCAGCCCCAGCATTTT,CASTRQTGGAGLGQPQHF
TRBV2,NA,many,12,TRBJ2-5,TGTGCCAGCATGGAGGGCGGAGAGACCCAGTACTTC,CASMEGGETQYF
TRBV28,NA,few,12,TRBJ1-4,TGTGCCAGCAGTCAACGGAATGAAAAACTGTTTTTT,CASSQRNEKLFF
TRBV30,NA,many,12,TRBJ1-1,TGTGCCTGGAGCGCAGGGAACACTGAAGCTTTCTTT,CAWSAGNTEAFF
TRBV6-2/TRBV6-3,NA,NA,11,TRBJ2-2,TGTGCCAGCAGTTACCCAGACGGGCTGTTTTTT,CASSYPDGLFF
TRBV28,TRBD2,many,15,TRBJ2-1,TGTGCCAGCAGTGTGAGGACTAGCGGGATTTATGAGCAGTTCTTC,CASSVRTSGIYEQFF
TRBV6-1,NA,NA,13,TRBJ1-2,TGTGCCAGCAGTTACGCGGTGGACTATGGCTACACCTTC,CASSYAVDYGYTF
TRBV11-3,TRBD2,many,16,TRBJ2-1,TGTGCCAGCAGCTTATCTTCCAGCGGGGAGTACAATGAGCAGTTCTTC,CASSLSSSGEYNEQFF